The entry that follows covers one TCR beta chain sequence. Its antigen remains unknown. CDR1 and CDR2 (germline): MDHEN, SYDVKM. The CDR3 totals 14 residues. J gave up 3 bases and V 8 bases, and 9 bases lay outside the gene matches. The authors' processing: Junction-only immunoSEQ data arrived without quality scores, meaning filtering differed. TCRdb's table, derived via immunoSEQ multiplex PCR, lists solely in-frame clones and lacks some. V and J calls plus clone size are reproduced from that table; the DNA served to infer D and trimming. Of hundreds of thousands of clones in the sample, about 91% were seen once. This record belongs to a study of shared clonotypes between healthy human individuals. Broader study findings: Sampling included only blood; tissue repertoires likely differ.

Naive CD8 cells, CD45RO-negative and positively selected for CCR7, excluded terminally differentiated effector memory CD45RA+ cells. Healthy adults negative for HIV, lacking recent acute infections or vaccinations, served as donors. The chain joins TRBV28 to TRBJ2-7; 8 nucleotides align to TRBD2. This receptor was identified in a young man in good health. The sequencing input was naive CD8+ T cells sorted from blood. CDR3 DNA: TGTGCCAGCCGCATCAGGAGCGGGAGCTACGAGCAGTACTTC. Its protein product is CASRIRSGSYEQYF.